In this sample, the clone carrying this T cell receptor beta chain turned up once. Gene names and germline match the mouse. The observed sequence ends 1 residue before the CDR3 terminus, with the missing tail filled in from the germline J gene. This sample stems from a study of tissue T cells after allogeneic stem cell transplantation. Time point meaning: mouse harvest day 7 after allogeneic transplant. The graft held 10^6 splenic CD5+ T cells and 10^7 T-cell-depleted bone marrow cells. The protocol was immunoSEQ multiplex PCR, while the TCRdb copy is restricted to in-frame clones and leaves out a portion. The data hold around 8,000 clones, with approximately 49% observed a single time. The CDR3 spans 15 residues. CDR1 is KGHTA and CDR2 is FQNQQP in the germline V gene.

This rearrangement joins TRBV23 to TRBJ1-3; whether TRBD1, the table's D call, matches the DNA was not checked. The origin of this receptor is a female BALB/c mouse given C57BL/6 T cells with graft-versus-host disease after an allogeneic hematopoietic cell transplant. Source material: gut tissue. CDR3 region: CSSSQSTGIGNTLYF. Incomplete CDR3 DNA: TGCTCCAGCAGTCAATCAACAGGGATTGGAAATACGCTCTAT.